This T cell receptor beta chain was obtained from a study of cytomegalovirus exposure and HLA in healthy donors (TCRdb year 2017). In the study overall: An earlier analysis of more than 550 of the donors reported over 250 Gb of sequence data and 95 million to 130 million unique TCR beta sequences obtained from approximately 180 million T cells. Roughly 300 gigabases of sequencing data and around 87 million unique TCR sequences were included in an early release covering over 600 HLA-typed donors. Of the roughly 400 genotyped donors, approximately 80% fell in the genetic ancestry cluster associated with self-reported Caucasian donors. The study was designed to test whether signatures of past pathogen exposure could be identified by cataloging public T cell receptors. The study used immunosequencing to profile the T cell repertoires of approximately 630 subjects and linked those repertoires to cytomegalovirus serostatus. A separate validation cohort of some 130 different subjects was used in addition to the approximately 700-subject first cohort. To predict cytomegalovirus infection status, the study combined high-throughput TCR immunosequencing, statistical association of individual TCRs with disease status, and machine learning. In a later analysis, previously published TCR beta repertoires from 666 donors were re-analyzed and high-resolution HLA genotyping was added so that TCR occurrence patterns could be studied. The later analysis used no new phenotypic data to find candidate immune exposures, relying instead on TCR beta sequences and their occurrence across donors. To decide whether each TCR beta V gene segment behaved as functional or pseudogenic, an earlier analysis of some 600 of the donors relied on high-throughput TCR beta sequencing. Donor age, sex, ethnicity and CMV serostatus were compiled together with the repertoire data. Genome-wide SNP genotypes for about 65% of the 666 donors were used in a later genetic analysis, which treated that subset as a discovery cohort. Every discovery cohort repertoire had been produced on one sequencing platform. HLA typing included class I and class II loci at four-digit resolution. Typing coverage varied by locus: roughly 629-630 donors for A, B, C, DRB1 and DQB1; roughly 560 for DQA1; over 600 for DPA1; 400 to 480 for DPB1. A few DR-DQ haplotypes were treated as single units for association and clustering because of strong linkage in the cohort. Across 300 to 500 genotyped donors of the cohort, an average of about 240,000 unique TCR beta nucleotide sequences per donor were sequenced, and about a sixth of those sequences were non-productive.

The junction shows trimming of 4 bases on V and 4 bases on J, and the gene matches do not reach 8 bases of it. The germline V gene (reference sequence) gives CDR1 as WNHNN and CDR2 as SYGVQD. The cysteine opens and the phenylalanine closes a CDR3 of 16 amino acids. This entry keeps only the CDR3 DNA: 48 bases, framed from base 1. Comment on this clone: The antigen this receptor binds is unknown. No much larger clone is present one base from it, and per-base qualities are unavailable.

Preparation of the library involved the immunoSEQ multiplex PCR assay. For the multiplex PCR, a mixture combining 60 forward primers for TCR Vbeta segments and 13 reverse primers for TCR Jbeta segments was used. A multiplex PCR assay on genomic DNA amplified the CDR3 region of rearranged TCR beta genes. On the Illumina HiSeq System, the amplified TCR beta libraries were sequenced as 87-base-pair reads. As for how the authors treated the data: In a later analysis, tens of millions of unique TCR beta chains were counted across the 690 or so repertoires, and roughly 11 million of these chains were shared by at least two donors. Raw reads were error-corrected and collapsed into unique sequences by a nearest-neighbor algorithm in which closely related sequences were merged to remove PCR and sequencing errors. CDR3 sequences were aligned to IMGT reference sequences to assign V, D and J gene segments. Each retained sequence needed at least a six-nucleotide match to both a V gene segment and a J gene segment. A rearrangement was called productive if the CDR3 had no stop codons and remained in frame with V and J, and every other rearrangement was called non-productive. Following IMGT convention, CDR3 was defined as the stretch from the second conserved V-encoded cysteine up to the conserved J-encoded phenylalanine. The earlier analysis of more than 450 of the donors excluded sequences that lacked an unambiguous match to a single V gene segment. An earlier analysis of several hundred of the donors called V segments functional above 56.7% productive rearrangements and segregating when the between-donor standard deviation exceeded 5%. To diagnose cytomegalovirus status from the catalog of TCR beta chain sequences, a statistical classification framework was built. A later analysis assigned V and J genes by comparing TCR nucleotide sequences with IMGT/GENE-DB human TR gene sequences. A later analysis assigned CDR3 sequences and most-parsimonious VDJ recombination scenarios with the TCRdist pipeline. In a later analysis, every TCR beta chain was defined by the combination of its CDR3 amino acid sequence and its V-gene family, and reads without a unique V-gene family were dropped. To address suspected cross-contamination and a sequencing artifact, a later analysis removed roughly 640 highly shared, low-generation-probability nucleotide sequences. A later analysis calculated a clonal expansion index for each public chain from normalized within-repertoire ranks of inferred template counts. Generation probabilities in a later analysis came from a VDJ recombination model fitted to out-of-frame rearrangements, and those results were checked against IGoR. In a later analysis, hypergeometric tests were used to score TCR-TCR, TCR-HLA and TCR-CMV co-occurrence, with a repertoire-size bias correction applied to TCR pairs. False discovery rates were estimated in a later analysis by permuting HLA or CMV assignments 20 times. In a later analysis, co-occurring TCRs were grouped with DBSCAN, and TCRdist sequence similarity was added when clustering was performed within HLA-allele-positive subsets. Co-occurrence clustering excluded repertoires with fewer than 30,000 or more than 120,000 public chains, plus five with anomalous nucleotide sharing. This immuneACCESS table, as held by TCRdb, lists in-frame sequences with V and J called but not all clones. Of the missing ones, under half trace to an unresolved V gene in checked studies; the others have no known cause. D and trimming come from the DNA, and the V and J calls and clone size come from that table. The table for this sample lists over 200,000 clones; about 89% of them were counted only once. Less than 1.2% of the sample is held by the ten biggest clonotypes.

On the study overall, not on this receptor specifically: A further reported finding was that TCR beta sequences accurately predicted the HLA-A and HLA-B alleles for most subjects in the first cohort. Sequencing depth was assumed to be roughly uniform across donors in the presence/absence analyses, though that assumption may not hold. The cohort was sequenced for TCR beta chains only, and without alpha or paired-chain data the features that could be detected were limited. In both the original and validation cohorts, the classifier was reported to diagnose cytomegalovirus status with high specificity and sensitivity. In an earlier analysis of around 600 of the donors, most TCR beta V segments were observed in productive rearrangements about 87% or about 30% of the time, broadly matching IMGT annotations. A later analysis found that most CMV-associated TCR beta chains appeared HLA-restricted, with HLA associations seemingly driven largely by CMV exposure. Several of the top co-occurrence clusters appeared to be linked to parvovirus B19, influenza, CMV and Epstein-Barr virus, according to a later analysis. According to a later genetic analysis, donors in an Asian-associated ancestry cluster had fewer N-insertions in productive TCRs than the approximately 670-donor mean. Three of the identified cytomegalovirus-associated TCR beta chains were confirmed in vitro to be specific for cytomegalovirus antigens. Because counts were too low, about 15 rarely observed V segments, including chromosome 9 orphons, were left out of the earlier analysis of approximately 500 of the donors. The only immune exposure information available for the cohort was CMV serostatus. Some IMGT-functional V segments, including TRBV6-2 and TRBV6-3, could not be told apart with the 87-base-pair reads, so those segments were excluded. A group of highly shared sequence variants was considered likely to be a technical artifact of the sequencing pipeline. Correlated functional status among segregating V segments might reflect linkage disequilibrium, but an unknown experimental factor could not be ruled out. A total of 150 or so TCR beta chains were listed by the study as associated with cytomegalovirus. When HLA alleles, especially DR and DQ, strongly co-occurred, attributing TCR associations to individual alleles was difficult. In a later analysis, TCR association rates were found to vary across HLA loci, with the most associated TCRs seen for DRB1 alleles and the fewest for HLA-C alleles. The authors suggested that the approach could potentially be generalized to other disease states and immunological phenotypes. A later genetic analysis associated a missense DCLRE1C variant with V-gene and J-gene trimming of TCR beta chains, and an independent cohort replicated the association. At a false discovery rate of 0.05, a later analysis linked 16,951 TCR beta sequences to specific HLA alleles. Compared with equally common non-associated chains, HLA-associated TCR beta chains in a later analysis were more clonally expanded and had lower generation probabilities. HLA typing was unavailable for some donors at each locus, so association tests used only the typed subset. Most TCR sequences were seen in very few donors, while some public TCRs were found in many individuals.

The cohort comprised 710 or so healthy bone marrow donors. All cohort members were sampled while nominally healthy, although unrecorded immune exposures were likely present. The donor was CMV seronegative and was included in the group of several hundred seronegative cohort members. A peripheral blood sample was collected from each donor, and TCR beta sequencing was performed on peripheral blood mononuclear cells. The Qiagen DNeasy Blood Extraction Kit was used to extract genomic DNA from the blood cell samples. Sequencing input: PBMCs. The TCR was taken from a woman aged 18-29 years in good health and CMV-seronegative. This chain is built from TRBV10-1 and TRBJ2-7; 12 junctional bases match TRBD1. The nucleotides are TGCGCCAGCAGTGTAATCGGGACAGGGGGCGAATACGAGCAGTACTTC. Protein translation: CASSVIGTGGEYEQYF.